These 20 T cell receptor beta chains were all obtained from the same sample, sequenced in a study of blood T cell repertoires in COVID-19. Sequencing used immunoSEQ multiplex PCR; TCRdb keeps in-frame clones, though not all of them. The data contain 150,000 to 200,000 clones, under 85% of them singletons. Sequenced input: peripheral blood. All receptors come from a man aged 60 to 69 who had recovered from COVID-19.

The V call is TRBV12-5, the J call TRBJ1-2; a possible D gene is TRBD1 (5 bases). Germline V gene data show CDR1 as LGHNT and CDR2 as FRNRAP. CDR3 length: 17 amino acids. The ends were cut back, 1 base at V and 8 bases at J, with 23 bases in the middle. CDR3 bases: TGTGCTAGTGGTTTGGCCCAGGGTGATGTCGGGGGACGGGGCTACACCTTC. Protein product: CASGLAQGDVGGRGYTF.

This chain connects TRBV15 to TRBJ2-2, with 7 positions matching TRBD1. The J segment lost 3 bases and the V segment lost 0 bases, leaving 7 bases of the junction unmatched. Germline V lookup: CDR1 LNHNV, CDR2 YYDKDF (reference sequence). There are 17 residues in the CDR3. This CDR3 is CATSREATGLHTGELFF. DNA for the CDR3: TGTGCCACCAGCAGAGAAGCGACAGGGTTGCACACCGGGGAGCTGTTTTTT. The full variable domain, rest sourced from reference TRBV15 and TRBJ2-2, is DAMVIQNPRYQVTQFGKPVTLSCSQTLNHNVMYWYQQKSSQAPKLLFHYYDKDFNNEADTPDNFQSRRPNTSFCFLDIRSPGLGDTAMYLCATSREATGLHTGELFFGEGSRLTVL.

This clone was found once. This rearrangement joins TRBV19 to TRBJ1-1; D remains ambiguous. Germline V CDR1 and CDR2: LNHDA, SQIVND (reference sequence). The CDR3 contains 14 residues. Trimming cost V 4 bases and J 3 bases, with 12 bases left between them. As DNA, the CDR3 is TGTGCCAGTAGTAAGAGGGTGAGGGACACTGAAGCTTTCTTT. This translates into CASSKRVRDTEAFF.

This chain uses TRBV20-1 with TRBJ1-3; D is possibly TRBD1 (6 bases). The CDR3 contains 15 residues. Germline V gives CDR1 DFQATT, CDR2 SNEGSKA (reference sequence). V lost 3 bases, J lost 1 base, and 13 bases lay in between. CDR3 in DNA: TGCAGTGCTAGTCGAGACAGGATTTCTGGAAACACCATATATTTT. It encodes CSASRDRISGNTIYF.

In DNA form, the CDR3 reads TGCGCCAGCAGCCAAGGGTCCTTAACTTTGCTGCTCCAAGCAACTAATGAAAAACTGTTTTTT. Translating gives CASSQGSLTLLLQATNEKLFF. J is TRBJ1-4 and V is TRBV4-3, with D unclear. Germline V gene lookup returns CDR1 LGHNA and CDR2 YSLEER. V lost 1 base and J 0 bases, leaving 24 bases between the germline ends. The CDR3 length is 21 residues.

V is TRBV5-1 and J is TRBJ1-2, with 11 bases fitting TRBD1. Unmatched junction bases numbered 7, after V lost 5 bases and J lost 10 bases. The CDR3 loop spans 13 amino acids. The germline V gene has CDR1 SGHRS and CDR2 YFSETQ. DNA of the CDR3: TGCGCCAGCAGTCGGACAGGGGGCGAGGACTACACCTTC. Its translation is CASSRTGGEDYTF.

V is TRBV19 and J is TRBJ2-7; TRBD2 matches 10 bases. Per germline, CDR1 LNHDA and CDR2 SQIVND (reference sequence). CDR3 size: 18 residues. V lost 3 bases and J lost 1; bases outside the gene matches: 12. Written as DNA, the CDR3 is TGTGCCAGTAGTATTCCCCTCGGGGTAGCGGGGGGATCCTACGAGCAGTACTTC. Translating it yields CASSIPLGVAGGSYEQYF.

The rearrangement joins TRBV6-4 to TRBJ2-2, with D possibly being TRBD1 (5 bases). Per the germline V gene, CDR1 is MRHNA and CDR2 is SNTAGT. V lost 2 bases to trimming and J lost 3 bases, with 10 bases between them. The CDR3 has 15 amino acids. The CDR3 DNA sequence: TGTGCCAGCAGTGACCTAGGGGTAGACACCGGGGAGCTGTTTTTT. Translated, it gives CASSDLGVDTGELFF.

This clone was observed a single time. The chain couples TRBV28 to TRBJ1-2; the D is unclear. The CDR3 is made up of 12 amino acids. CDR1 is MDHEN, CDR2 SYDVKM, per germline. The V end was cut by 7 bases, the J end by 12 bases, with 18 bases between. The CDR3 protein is CASTNPGRVHTF. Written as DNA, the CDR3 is TGTGCCAGCACCAACCCGGGAAGGGTGCACACCTTC.

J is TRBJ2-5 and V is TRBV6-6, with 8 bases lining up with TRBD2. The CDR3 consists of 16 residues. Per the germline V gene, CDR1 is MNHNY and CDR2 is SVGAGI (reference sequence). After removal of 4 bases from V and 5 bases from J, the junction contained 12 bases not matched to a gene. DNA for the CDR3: TGTGCCAGCAGTTCCGCCGCGGGAGGTAGTCGGGAGACCCAGTACTTC. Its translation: CASSSAAGGSRETQYF.

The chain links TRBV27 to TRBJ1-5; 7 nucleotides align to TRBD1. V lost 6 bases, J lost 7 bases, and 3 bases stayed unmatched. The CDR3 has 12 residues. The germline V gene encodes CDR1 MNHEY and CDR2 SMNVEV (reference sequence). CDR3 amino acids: CASRLQGQPQHF. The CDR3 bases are TGTGCCAGCAGATTACAGGGGCAGCCCCAGCATTTT.

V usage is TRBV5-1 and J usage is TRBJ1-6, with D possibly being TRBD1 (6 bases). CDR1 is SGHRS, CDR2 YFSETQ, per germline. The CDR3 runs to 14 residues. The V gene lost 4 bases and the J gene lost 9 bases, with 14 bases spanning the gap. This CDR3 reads CASSPGQPGSPLHF. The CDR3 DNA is TGCGCCAGCAGCCCCGGACAGCCGGGTTCACCCCTCCACTTT.

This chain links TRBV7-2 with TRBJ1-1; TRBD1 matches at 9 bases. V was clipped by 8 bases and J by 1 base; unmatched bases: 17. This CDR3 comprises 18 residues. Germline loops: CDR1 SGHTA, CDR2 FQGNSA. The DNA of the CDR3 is TGTGCCAGCTCCCGGGGACAGGGATTTAGTGGATGGAACACTGAAGCTTTCTTT. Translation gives CASSRGQGFSGWNTEAFF.

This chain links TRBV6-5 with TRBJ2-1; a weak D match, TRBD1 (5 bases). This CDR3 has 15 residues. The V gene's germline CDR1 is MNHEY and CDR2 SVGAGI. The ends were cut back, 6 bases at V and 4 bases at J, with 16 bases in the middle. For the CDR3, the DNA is TGTGCCAGCAGGGACACTTCCATTTCTTACAATGAGCAGTTCTTC. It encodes CASRDTSISYNEQFF.

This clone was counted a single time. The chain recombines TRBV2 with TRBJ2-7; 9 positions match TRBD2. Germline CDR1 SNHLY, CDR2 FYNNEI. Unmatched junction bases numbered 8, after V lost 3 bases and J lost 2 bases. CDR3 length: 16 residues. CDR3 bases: TGTGCCAGCAGTGAGGGGGCTAGCGGGGCCCCCTACGAGCAGTACTTC. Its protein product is CASSEGASGAPYEQYF.

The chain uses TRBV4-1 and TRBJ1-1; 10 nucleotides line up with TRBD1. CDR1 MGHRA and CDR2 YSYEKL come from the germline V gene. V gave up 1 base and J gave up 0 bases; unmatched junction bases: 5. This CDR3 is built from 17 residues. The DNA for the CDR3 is TGCGCCAGCAGCCAAGCCACGGGACAGGGGTTGAACACTGAAGCTTTCTTT. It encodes CASSQATGQGLNTEAFF.

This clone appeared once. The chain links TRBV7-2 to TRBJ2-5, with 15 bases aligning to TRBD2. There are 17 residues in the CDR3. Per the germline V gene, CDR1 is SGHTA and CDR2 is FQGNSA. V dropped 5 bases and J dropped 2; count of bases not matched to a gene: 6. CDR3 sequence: CASSPPGLAGGQETQYF. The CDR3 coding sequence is TGTGCCAGCAGCCCACCGGGACTAGCGGGGGGACAAGAGACCCAGTACTTC.

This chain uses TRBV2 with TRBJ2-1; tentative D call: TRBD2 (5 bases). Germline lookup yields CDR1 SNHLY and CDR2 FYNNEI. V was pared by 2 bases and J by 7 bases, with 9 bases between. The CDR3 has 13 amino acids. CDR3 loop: CASSEQRENEQFF. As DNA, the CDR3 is TGTGCCAGCAGTGAACAAAGGGAGAATGAGCAGTTCTTC.

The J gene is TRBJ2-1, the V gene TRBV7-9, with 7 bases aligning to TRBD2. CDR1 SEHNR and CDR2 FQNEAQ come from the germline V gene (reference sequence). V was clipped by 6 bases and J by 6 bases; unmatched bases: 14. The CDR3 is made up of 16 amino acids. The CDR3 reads CASSLTGLGVANEQFF. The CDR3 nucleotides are TGTGCCAGCAGTTTAACAGGACTAGGAGTAGCCAATGAGCAGTTCTTC. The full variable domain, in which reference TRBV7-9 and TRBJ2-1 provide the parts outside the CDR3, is DTGVSQNPRHKITKRGQNVTFRCDPISEHNRLYWYRQTLGQGPEFLTYFQNEAQLEKSRLLSDRFSAERPKGSFSTLEIQRTEQGDSAMYLCASSLTGLGVANEQFFGPGTRLTVL.

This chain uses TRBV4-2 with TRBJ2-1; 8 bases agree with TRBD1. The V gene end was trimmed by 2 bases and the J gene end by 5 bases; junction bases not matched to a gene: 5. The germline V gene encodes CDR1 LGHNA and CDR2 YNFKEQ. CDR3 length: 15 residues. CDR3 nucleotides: TGTGCCAGCAGCCAACAGACAGGGGACCACAATGAGCAGTTCTTC. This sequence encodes CASSQQTGDHNEQFF.